This T cell receptor (beta chain) was observed in a study of response to subunit inactivated influenza vaccine. Via MiXCR, TCRdb re-called the RT-PCR reads, giving one row per CDR3 protein. There are 530,000 or so distinct CDR3 sequences in the sample; 14% occur only once, and roughly 11% lies in the top ten. A word on this clonotype: What it binds is unknown.

The germline gives CDR1 SGHTA, CDR2 FQGNSA. V dropped 5 bases and J dropped 2; count of bases not matched to a gene: 7. This CDR3 region has 15 residues. The study's findings and limits: Each seasonal influenza vaccination recruits few new T cells, the authors suggested.

This chain uses TRBV7-2 with TRBJ2-7; 9 nucleotides agree with TRBD2. The sequence came from a man aged 50 to 59 who received an inactivated influenza vaccine. The specimen comprised PBMCs from blood, sampled about 12 days after vaccination. CDR3 bases: TGTGCCAGCAGCCCCGAGCGGGAGGCAACCTACGAGCAGTACTTC. Its translation is CASSPEREATYEQYF.